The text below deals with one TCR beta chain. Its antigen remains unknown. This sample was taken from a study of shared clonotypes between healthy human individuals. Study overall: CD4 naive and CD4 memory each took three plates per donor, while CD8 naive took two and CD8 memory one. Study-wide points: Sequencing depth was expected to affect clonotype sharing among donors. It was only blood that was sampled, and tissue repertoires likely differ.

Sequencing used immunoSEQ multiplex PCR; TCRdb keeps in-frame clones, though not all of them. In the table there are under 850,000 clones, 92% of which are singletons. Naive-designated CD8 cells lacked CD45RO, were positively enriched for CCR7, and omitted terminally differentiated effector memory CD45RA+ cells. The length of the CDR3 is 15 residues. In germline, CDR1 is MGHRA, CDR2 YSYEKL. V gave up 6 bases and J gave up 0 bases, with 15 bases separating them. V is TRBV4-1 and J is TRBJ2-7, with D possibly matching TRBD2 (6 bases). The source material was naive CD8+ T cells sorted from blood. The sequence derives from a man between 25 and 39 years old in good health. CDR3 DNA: TGCGCCAGCAGTTCTCAGGGACTCTCCTCCTACGAGCAGTACTTC. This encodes CASSSQGLSSYEQYF.